This T cell receptor (beta chain) originates from a study of T cells after yellow fever vaccination. General study results and limits: Booster sampling recovered most clones from primary vaccination (96% CD4, approximately 90% CD8). Secondary responses were weaker yet peaked faster, day 5 versus 15. Bulk-population clonotypes that are abundant could appear as contaminants in FACS-sorted repertoires.

V was pared by 1 base and J by 3 bases, with 13 bases between. Germline lookup yields CDR1 SEHNR and CDR2 FQNEAQ (reference sequence). The CDR3 covers 17 residues. As regards this clonotype: Its antigen is as yet unknown.

Template-switching 5'RACE yielded the TCR cDNA; a universal primer site and UMIs were added in the process. TCRdb called the 5' RACE reads again in MiXCR, with one record for every CDR3 protein. The data show hundreds of thousands of distinct CDR3 sequences, approximately 8% seen once. The V call is TRBV7-9, the J call TRBJ2-6, with D hard to call. The sample here was PBMCs, taken about 49 days after the first yellow fever vaccination. The sequence was obtained from a man in his late teens or twenties who received the YFV17D yellow fever vaccine. Here the CDR3 DNA reads TGTGCCAGCAGCTTAGAGCAGGACGTAGTTGGGGCCAACGTCCTGACTTTC. Translated, it gives CASSLEQDVVGANVLTF.